Given below is one T cell receptor beta chain in context. Its specificity is unknown. The CDR3 has 16 amino acids. Trimming cost V 4 bases and J 7 bases, with 19 bases left between them. The germline CDR1 and CDR2 sequences are LGHDT and YNNKEL (reference sequence). Sequencing used immunoSEQ multiplex PCR; TCRdb keeps in-frame clones, though not all of them. The table has more than 15,000 clones, 79% seen once. The sample is drawn from a study of CD4 T cells in relation to SARS-CoV-2 and coronaviruses. About the study: TCR beta CDR3s were sequenced after 10-day antigen culture of PBMCs.

CD4+ T cells from unexposed donors were obtained before the COVID-19 pandemic (2011-2018). The cells were cultured for about ten days before CD4+ T cells were isolated. Cells permitting, SARS-CoV-2 S/N and four cold-coronavirus spikes were tested on unexposed-donor CD4+ T cells. The rearrangement uses TRBV3-1 (or the pseudogene TRBV3-2) and TRBJ2-2; maybe TRBD2 (7 bases). This sequence was found in a human donor in good health. The sample consisted of CD4+ T cells from PBMCs, cultured in vitro. The CDR3 is CASSRLNGGRNGELFF. CDR3 in DNA: TGTGCCAGCAGCCGCCTGAACGGGGGGCGCAACGGGGAGCTGTTTTTT.